This T cell receptor (beta chain) was captured by sequencing in a study of beta chain features in type 1 diabetes. Study-wide results and limits: It was among patients, rather than healthy donors, that naive, central memory and Treg TCRB repertoires appeared more similar. The study notes PCR might favor shorter templates equally in patients and controls. For type 1 diabetes patients, VDJ junctions showed fewer insertions and more deletions.

Purity of each sorted population was above 95%. CDR1 and CDR2 (germline): SGHAT, FQNNGV. The length of the CDR3 is 13 residues. V was clipped by 4 bases and J by 9 bases; unmatched bases: 5. Of the isolated RNA, all was reverse transcribed, and so the sequenced material was expressed TCRB transcripts. This table comes from immunoSEQ multiplex PCR, and its TCRdb copy is limited to in-frame clones, with some not included. The table has 150,000 to 180,000 clones, about 8.1% seen once. This clone was observed many times. Its target is unknown. The clonotype originates from a man aged 18 to 35 in good health. This chain uses TRBV11-2 with TRBJ2-3; TRBD1 agrees at 9 bases. Material: central memory CD4+ T cells from blood. DNA for the CDR3: TGTGCCAGCAGCTACCGGGACAGGGCGACGCAGTATTTT. Translated, it gives CASSYRDRATQYF.